The 4 T cell receptor beta chains listed next were all sequenced from one sample in a study of T cell responses to AZD1222 COVID-19 vaccine. Assay: immunoSEQ multiplex PCR; the TCRdb copy retains only in-frame clones and omits some. The profile covers around 180,000 clones, with just over 85% appearing a single time and roughly 0.5% taken by the ten largest. The source was peripheral blood, collected on day 0 of AZD1222 vaccination. These receptors originate from an adult in good health.

The chain recombines TRBV14 with TRBJ1-4, with D possibly TRBD1 on 5 matching bases. V was shortened by 1 base and J by 6 bases, with 12 bases between the two germline ends. The germline V gene encodes CDR1 SGHDN and CDR2 FVKESK. CDR3 length: 15 amino acids. Written as DNA, the CDR3 is TGTGCCAGCAGCCAAGGACTCGGGACGGATGAAAAACTGTTTTTT. As protein: CASSQGLGTDEKLFF.

V is TRBV6-6 and J is TRBJ1-1, with TRBD1 matching over 7 bases. CDR3 length: 15 amino acids. The junction had 10 bases not matched to a gene; V was cut back by 5 bases and J by 4 bases. Germline values: CDR1 MNHNY, CDR2 SVGAGI (reference sequence). This chain's CDR3 is CASSGGTALGTEAFF. CDR3 nucleotide sequence: TGTGCCAGCAGTGGCGGGACAGCACTTGGCACTGAAGCTTTCTTT.

This chain uses TRBV11-2 with TRBJ2-7; weak D call: TRBD1 (6 bases). Germline values: CDR1 SGHAT, CDR2 FQNNGV. This CDR3 region has 17 residues. V lost 5 bases and J lost 4, with 24 bases in between. The DNA for the CDR3 is TGTGCCAGCAGCCCCCAACCCGGGACACCGGGGAAATACGAGCAGTACTTC. It codes for CASSPQPGTPGKYEQYF.

The V and J genes are TRBV4-2 and TRBJ1-5, with D unresolved. The CDR3 totals 16 residues. Per the germline V gene, CDR1 is LGHNA and CDR2 is YNFKEQ. Trimming removed 4 bases from V and 2 bases from J, with 15 bases in between. CDR3 loop: CASSPHQVEGNQPQHF. As DNA, the CDR3 is TGTGCCAGCAGCCCACACCAAGTGGAGGGCAATCAGCCCCAGCATTTT.